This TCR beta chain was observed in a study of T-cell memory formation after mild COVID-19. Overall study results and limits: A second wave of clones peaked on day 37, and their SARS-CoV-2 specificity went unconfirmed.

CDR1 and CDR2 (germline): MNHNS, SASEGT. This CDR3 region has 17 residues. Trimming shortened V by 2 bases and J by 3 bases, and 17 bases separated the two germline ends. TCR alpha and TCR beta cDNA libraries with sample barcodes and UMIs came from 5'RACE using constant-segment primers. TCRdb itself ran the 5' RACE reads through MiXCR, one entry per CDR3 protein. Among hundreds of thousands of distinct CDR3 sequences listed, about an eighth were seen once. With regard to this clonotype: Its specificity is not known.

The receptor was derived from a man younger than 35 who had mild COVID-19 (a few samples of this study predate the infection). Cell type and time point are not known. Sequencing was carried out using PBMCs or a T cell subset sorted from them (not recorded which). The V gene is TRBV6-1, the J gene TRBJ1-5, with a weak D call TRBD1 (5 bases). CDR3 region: CASSESWGRRINQPQHF. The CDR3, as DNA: TGTGCCAGCAGTGAAAGTTGGGGCAGAAGGATCAATCAGCCCCAGCATTTT.